The 14 T cell receptor beta chains below were found in one sample sequenced in a study of shared clonotypes between healthy human individuals. Clones were sequenced by immunoSEQ multiplex PCR, and TCRdb holds only the in-frame ones, with some missing. The sample records some 2,000,000 clones, around 95% being singletons. Sequencing was done on a sample of naive CD4+ T cells sorted from blood. Subset meaning: CD45RA+ positively selected. Receptor source: a man between 18 and 29 years old in good health.

The chain has TRBV5-6 and TRBJ2-1; D is uncertain. Germline-derived CDR1 and CDR2 are SGHDT and YYEEEE. CDR3 length: 12 residues. Trimming left V 5 bases short and J 12 bases short, with 15 bases between. The CDR3 region has the DNA TGTGCCAGCAGTGGTTCCCGGGTAAGGCAGTTCTTC. Translated: CASSGSRVRQFF.

The chain links TRBV7-9 to TRBJ2-3; 9 nucleotides align to TRBD2. The CDR3 sequence is 15 residues long. Germline V CDR1 and CDR2: SEHNR, FQNEAQ (reference sequence). After removal of 6 bases from V and 5 bases from J, the junction contained 9 bases not matched to a gene. This CDR3 reads CASRKSGGYIDTQYF. CDR3 nucleotide sequence: TGTGCCAGCAGGAAAAGCGGGGGGTACATAGATACGCAGTATTTT.

In regard to this clone: Other DNA sequences in this sample translate to the same CDR3. The CDR3 spells CASSREYEQYF. The CDR3 region has the DNA TGTGCCAGCAGTAGGGAGTACGAGCAGTACTTC. The chain joins TRBV6-5 to TRBJ2-7; TRBD2 might be the D (5 bases). The CDR3 runs 11 residues. Germline lookup yields CDR1 MNHEY and CDR2 SVGAGI. The ends were cut back, 5 bases at V and 4 bases at J, with 6 bases in the middle.

The chain links TRBV6-1 to TRBJ2-7; 13 bases agree with TRBD2. Germline-derived CDR1 and CDR2 are MNHNS and SASEGT. The trim removed 3 bases at V and 3 bases at J, leaving 5 bases unmatched. The CDR3 contains 16 residues. CDR3 DNA sequence: TGTGCCAGCAGTGACCGGACTAGCGGGGGTAGCTACGAGCAGTACTTC. Its protein product is CASSDRTSGGSYEQYF.

V gene TRBV13 combines with J gene TRBJ1-2, with D tentatively TRBD1 (6 bases). The V and J ends lost 5 bases and 2 bases respectively, with 9 bases between them. CDR1 is PRHDT, CDR2 FYEKMQ, per germline (reference sequence). The CDR3 spans 13 residues. The CDR3 region is CASSTTGNYGYTF. The CDR3 nucleotides read TGTGCCAGCAGCACAACAGGGAACTATGGCTACACCTTC.

This sequence joins TRBV6-6 and TRBJ2-1; 9 bases match TRBD2. V gave up 4 bases and J gave up 2 bases; unmatched junction bases: 6. The CDR3 loop spans 16 amino acids. The germline V gene encodes CDR1 MNHNY and CDR2 SVGAGI (reference sequence). The CDR3 here is CASSLPAGGPYNEQFF. The CDR3 region has the DNA TGTGCCAGCAGTTTGCCAGCGGGAGGTCCCTACAATGAGCAGTTCTTC.

The DNA for the CDR3 is TGTGCCAGCTCACCGCGATACGTGGAAAGGACAGATACGCAGTATTTT. Translation gives CASSPRYVERTDTQYF. This sequence joins TRBV18 and TRBJ2-3, with no clear D. The CDR3 covers 16 residues. V lost 3 bases to trimming and J lost 3 bases, with 16 bases between them. The germline V gene encodes CDR1 KGHSH and CDR2 LQKENI.

V is TRBV7-9 and J is TRBJ2-1; D possibly corresponds to TRBD2 (6 bases). The germline V gene has CDR1 SEHNR and CDR2 FQNEAQ (reference sequence). Trimming took off 5 bases at V and 7 bases at J, with 24 bases between the two ends. This CDR3 has 17 residues. DNA for the CDR3: TGTGCCAGCAGCCGAATCCTCTCTACTAGCTTGGGTAATGAGCAGTTCTTC. It yields the protein CASSRILSTSLGNEQFF.

The V call is TRBV6-6, the J call TRBJ2-1, with TRBD2 as a possible D gene (6 bases). CDR1 is MNHNY and CDR2 is SVGAGI in the germline V gene (reference sequence). The V and J ends lost 5 bases and 10 bases respectively, with 18 bases between them. The CDR3 extends over 14 amino acids. CDR3 coding DNA: TGTGCCAGCAGTCGCTCGGGCGGGACTGGCGAGCAGTTCTTC. It yields the protein CASSRSGGTGEQFF.

V is TRBV6-1 and J is TRBJ2-1; perhaps TRBD2 as D (5 bases). The CDR3 spans 15 residues. CDR1 is MNHNS, CDR2 SASEGT, per germline. The V and J ends lost 7 bases and 7 bases respectively, with 20 bases between them. The CDR3: CASTLEGVGPNEQFF. The CDR3 DNA sequence: TGTGCCAGCACGTTAGAGGGTGTGGGTCCAAATGAGCAGTTCTTC.

V is TRBV18 and J is TRBJ1-1; no definite D call. V lost 0 bases and J lost 0, with 8 bases in between. The CDR3 length is 15 residues. Per germline, CDR1 KGHSH and CDR2 LQKENI. CDR3: CASSPPTSMNTEAFF. DNA for the CDR3: TGTGCCAGCTCACCACCGACATCAATGAACACTGAAGCTTTCTTT.

Remarks on this clone: The sample contains more than one DNA sequence encoding this CDR3. CDR3 nucleotides: TGCGCCAGCAGCCCCACCTCTAGCTCCTACAATGAGCAGTTCTTC. It encodes CASSPTSSSYNEQFF. The chain links TRBV5-1 to TRBJ2-1, with no clear D. The CDR3 loop spans 15 amino acids. Germline V gives CDR1 SGHRS, CDR2 YFSETQ. The ends were cut back, 4 bases at V and 0 bases at J, with 11 bases in the middle.

The V call is TRBV6-1, the J call TRBJ1-2, with D unresolved. CDR1 is MNHNS, CDR2 SASEGT, per germline. Trimming stripped 4 bases from V and 4 bases from J, with 19 bases between. The CDR3 consists of 16 residues. CDR3 nucleotides: TGTGCCAGCAGTGTATCGGCCTTACAGCCTCCCTATGGCTACACCTTC. Encoded protein: CASSVSALQPPYGYTF.

J is TRBJ2-3 and V is TRBV7-8; D is unclear. The CDR3 has 16 amino acids. The V end lost 6 bases, the J end lost 1 base, and 17 bases lay between the germline ends. In germline, CDR1 is SGHVS, CDR2 FQNEAQ. In DNA form, the CDR3 reads TGTGCCAGCAGTCCTGAGCTGGTCTATCGCACAGATACGCAGTATTTT. It is translated as CASSPELVYRTDTQYF.